This TCR beta chain stems from a study of tumor and adjacent non-tumor tissue in lung cancer. This sample's RNA came from whole unsorted tissue. Between August and November 2014, newly diagnosed, chemotherapy-naive lung cancer patients underwent thoracic surgery in China. The CDR3 extends over 16 amino acids. Germline CDR1 is MDHEN and CDR2 is SYDVKM. With regard to this clonotype: Its matching antigen is unknown. A read error may account for a junction end that differs from germline.

A modified ARM-PCR protocol with three rounds of nested PCR amplified TCRbeta. One entry per CDR3 protein results from TCRdb running MiXCR on the multiplex PCR reads. Found here are fewer than 85,000 distinct CDR3 sequences, roughly 80% of them singletons; the top ten hold about an eighth. Study-wide findings and caveats: Tumor repertoires had a smaller top 100 clone share than normal lung. TCR diversity was significantly greater in tumor than normal lung tissue.

Sequenced: lung tumor tissue. The TCR was taken from a woman aged 45-60 years with non-small cell lung cancer. V is TRBV28 and J is TRBJ2-7, with 8 bases that match TRBD2. CDR3 DNA sequence: TGTGTCAGCAGTTCTAGGAAACGGGGGGGAACCTACGAGCAGTACTTC. Amino acid sequence: CVSSSRKRGGTYEQYF.